One TCR beta chain is described in this entry. What it binds is not known. This sample stems from a study of OX40 agonist ivuxolimab in advanced cancers. About the research overall: The dose-escalation cohort was around 83% male, with a mean age of around 60 years, ranging about 23 to 80. Whole-study results and caveats: Nonresponders included some who also had low normalized T-cell clonal expansion. With doses of 0.1 to 3.0 mg/kg, CD4+ and CD8+ blood T cells had undergone clonal expansion by week 6.

There are 15 residues in the CDR3. Germline trimming cut 0 bases from V and 6 bases from J; bases unmatched to any gene: 3. Per germline, CDR1 MGHRA and CDR2 YSYEKL. Sequencing used immunoSEQ multiplex PCR; TCRdb keeps in-frame clones, though not all of them. The data show around 20,000 clones, just under 75% seen once. The source of this sequence is an adult with an advanced solid tumor such as melanoma, head and neck, liver or kidney cancer. The sample in question was CD4+ or CD8+ T cells sorted from blood, obtained in a trial of the OX40 agonist ivuxolimab. The chain combines TRBV4-1 with TRBJ2-4; 9 positions agree with TRBD1. The CDR3, as DNA: TGCGCCAGCAGCCAAGAGGACAGGGGATCAAACATTCAGTACTTC. This sequence encodes CASSQEDRGSNIQYF.